A single TCR beta chain is shown here with its context. These data originate in a study of OX40 agonist ivuxolimab in advanced cancers. Germline assignment: CDR1 PRHDT and CDR2 FYEKMQ (reference sequence). J gave up 4 bases and V 4 bases, and 10 bases lay outside the gene matches. This CDR3 has 16 residues. Repertoires were generated with immunoSEQ multiplex PCR, while TCRdb's copy carries only in-frame clones and drops some. This repertoire shows about 93,000 clones, 90% to 95% found once; its top ten account for over 2.5%. The chain links TRBV13 to TRBJ2-3; 8 bases fit TRBD2. The receptor comes from an adult with an advanced solid tumor such as melanoma, head and neck, liver or kidney cancer. The sequenced sample was CD4+ or CD8+ T cells sorted from blood, obtained in a trial of the OX40 agonist ivuxolimab. This chain's CDR3 is CASSSPSSGSSDTQYF. The CDR3 region has the DNA TGTGCCAGCAGCTCGCCAAGCAGCGGGAGTTCAGATACGCAGTATTTT.